The source of this TCR beta chain is a study of shared clonotypes between healthy human individuals. General study findings and limits: As a rule, naive subsets had a larger estimated richness than memory subsets.

Samples underwent the assay at deep level. Method: immunoSEQ multiplex PCR; TCRdb's copy keeps in-frame clones and lacks some. Of fewer than 3 million clones listed, just under 95% are singletons. CDR3 length: 17 residues. V shed 0 bases and J 6 bases; nucleotides not matched to a gene: 11. Germline values: CDR1 SGHNT, CDR2 YYREEE (reference sequence). Concerning this clone: The antigen remains unidentified.

The sequence was obtained from a young man in good health. Some clones in this sample may be carry-over from other donors' samples. The specimen was naive CD4+ T cells from PBMCs. The subset here: CD45RA+ positively selected. V is TRBV5-4 and J is TRBJ2-3, with 9 bases lining up with TRBD2. CDR3 DNA: TGTGCCAGCAGCTTGGGATATGGTGGCGGGAGGGCGGATACGCAGTATTTT. Its translation is CASSLGYGGGRADTQYF.